Presented here are 12 T cell receptor beta chains from one specimen sequenced in a study (dated by TCRdb to between 2021 and 2024). Libraries came from the immunoSEQ multiplex PCR assay. TCRdb carries this immuneACCESS record with in-frame sequences only. Its versions omit some clonotypes, under half of them owing to an unresolved V gene in the studies checked, with the rest unexplained. The sample table holds approximately 50,000 clones, of which more than 80% were seen once. 9.5% to 12% of the sample lies in the top ten. What was sequenced was PBMCs. Every receptor here comes from a man aged 40-49 years with rheumatoid arthritis.

The sample holds a few counts of this clone. The chain uses TRBV5-6 and TRBJ2-3; D ambiguous. Germline assignment: CDR1 SGHDT and CDR2 YYEEEE. V gave up 1 base and J gave up 0 bases, with 9 bases separating them. The CDR3 covers 15 residues. The CDR3 DNA reads as TGTGCCAGCAGCTTGAAACTCACTAGCACAGATACGCAGTATTTT. Encoded protein: CASSLKLTSTDTQYF.

The chain couples TRBV5-1 to TRBJ2-7; TRBD2 might be the D (5 bases). Germline CDR1 SGHRS, CDR2 YFSETQ. The CDR3 covers 14 residues. Deletions cut 0 bases from V and 5 bases from J, with 12 bases between. The CDR3 DNA reads as TGCGCCAGCAGCTTGGGTTCCGGGCGGGACGAGCAGTACTTC. Its protein is CASSLGSGRDEQYF.

This clone has a handful of counts. The V call is TRBV28, the J call TRBJ1-2; 7 bases agree with TRBD1. Germline assignment: CDR1 MDHEN and CDR2 SYDVKM. V shed 6 bases, J shed 8 bases, and the junction held 12 bases outside the gene matches. This CDR3 has 14 amino acids. The CDR3 nucleotides are TGTGCCAGCAGGTCCCAGGGGGTCTCGGTCGGCTACACCTTC. Protein product: CASRSQGVSVGYTF.

This chain connects TRBV7-9 to TRBJ1-5; a weak D match, TRBD1 (5 bases). With 1 base removed from V and 1 base from J, the gap between germline ends came to 20 bases. Germline CDR1 is SEHNR and CDR2 is FQNEAQ (reference sequence). This CDR3 region has 19 residues. The CDR3 is CASSLGWELGRASNQPQHF. For the CDR3, the DNA is TGTGCCAGCAGCTTAGGATGGGAGCTGGGCAGGGCGAGCAATCAGCCCCAGCATTTT.

This sequence joins TRBV6-5 and TRBJ2-7, with D uncertain. The germline V gene has CDR1 MNHEY and CDR2 SVGAGI. The germline V and J ends were trimmed by 4 bases and 2 bases, with 12 bases remaining between them. The CDR3 length is 14 residues. CDR3 residues: CASSSGHAAYEQYF. The CDR3 bases are TGTGCCAGCAGTTCCGGGCACGCAGCCTACGAGCAGTACTTC.

The gene calls are TRBV7-6 and TRBJ2-7; the D is unclear. Trimming cost V 1 base and J 5 bases, with 9 bases left between them. Germline V gene lookup returns CDR1 SGHVS and CDR2 FNYEAQ. The CDR3 is made up of 13 amino acids. CDR3 in amino acids: CASSLDRSNEQYF. The CDR3 DNA reads TGTGCCAGCAGCTTAGACAGATCAAACGAGCAGTACTTC.

This rearrangement joins TRBV30 to TRBJ1-3, with 7 bases lining up with TRBD1. V shed 3 bases, J shed 0 bases, and the junction held 5 bases outside the gene matches. Germline V CDR1 and CDR2: GTSNPN, SVGIG (reference sequence). This CDR3 is built from 15 residues. CDR3 region: CAWSGTVYSGNTIYF. For the CDR3, the DNA is TGTGCCTGGAGCGGGACAGTGTACTCTGGAAACACCATATATTTT.

This clone appeared once. V usage is TRBV30 and J usage is TRBJ2-1; unclear D gene. Trimming cost V 0 bases and J 9 bases, with 9 bases left between them. Germline CDR1 reads GTSNPN; CDR2 reads SVGIG (reference sequence). The CDR3 runs 12 residues. The CDR3: CAWSVTGFEQFF. For the CDR3, the DNA is TGTGCCTGGAGTGTTACGGGTTTTGAGCAGTTCTTC.

The V and J genes are TRBV7-8 and TRBJ1-1; 7 bases map to TRBD1. The CDR3 length is 15 residues. V lost 5 bases, J lost 1 base, and 7 bases stayed unmatched. Germline V CDR1 and CDR2: SGHVS, FQNEAQ. Written as DNA, the CDR3 is TGTGCCAGCAGCCGAGGGGACAGACAGAACACTGAAGCTTTCTTT. This translates into CASSRGDRQNTEAFF.

V and J are TRBV27 and TRBJ2-7; TRBD1 matches 10 bases. Germline assignment: CDR1 MNHEY and CDR2 SMNVEV (reference sequence). Unmatched junction bases numbered 11, after V lost 6 bases and J lost 3 bases. This CDR3 comprises 16 residues. In nucleotides, the CDR3 is TGTGCCAGCAGCAGACGGACAGGGGGATGGGGCTACGAGCAGTACTTC. It encodes CASSRRTGGWGYEQYF.

CDR3 DNA sequence: TGTGCCAGCAGCTTAGGGCCAGGGGGCGAGCAGTACTTC. Protein sequence: CASSLGPGGEQYF. The chain employs TRBV7-6 and TRBJ2-7, with 7 bases aligning to TRBD1. Germline V lookup: CDR1 SGHVS, CDR2 FNYEAQ. With 1 base clipped from V and 6 bases from J, the junction kept 3 bases outside the gene matches. CDR3 length equals 13 residues.

CDR3 region: CSEREPNEQFF. CDR3 bases: TGCAGTGAACGGGAGCCCAATGAGCAGTTCTTC. The rearrangement joins TRBV20-1 to TRBJ2-1, with D maybe TRBD2 (6 bases). Per germline, CDR1 DFQATT and CDR2 SNEGSKA (reference sequence). V was shortened by 7 bases and J by 6 bases, with 10 bases between the two germline ends. CDR3 length: 11 residues.